The clone carrying this TCR beta chain is hyperexpanded in the sample. No cell sorting was done before RNA was extracted from the tissue. Distant lung tissue was collected more than 3 cm away from the tumor edge. Donors were chemotherapy-naive, newly diagnosed lung cancer surgical patients in China, August–late 2014. The source of the sample is a study of tumor and adjacent non-tumor tissue in lung cancer. The overall study: Histology: about a dozen adenocarcinoma, 2 squamous cell carcinoma, 1 small cell lung cancer. Some 4.1 million productive TCRbeta reads were obtained per sample on average.

The CDR3 loop spans 16 amino acids. The ends lost 4 bases at V and 5 bases at J; junction bases unmatched: 12. Germline V gene data show CDR1 as SQVTM and CDR2 as ANQGSEA. The library came from three nested PCR rounds adapted from ARM-PCR protocols. Via MiXCR, TCRdb re-called the multiplex PCR reads, giving one row per CDR3 protein. The sample carries about 75,000 distinct CDR3 sequences, about two thirds recorded once. This clonotype originated in a woman in her fifties or sixties with non-small cell lung cancer. This chain connects TRBV29-1 to TRBJ2-5; 11 positions match TRBD2. The sequenced sample was distant non-tumor lung tissue. DNA of the CDR3: TGCAGCGTTGCGGTCAATAGCGGGAGGGTTGTGGAGACCCAGTACTTC. This translates into CSVAVNSGRVVETQYF.